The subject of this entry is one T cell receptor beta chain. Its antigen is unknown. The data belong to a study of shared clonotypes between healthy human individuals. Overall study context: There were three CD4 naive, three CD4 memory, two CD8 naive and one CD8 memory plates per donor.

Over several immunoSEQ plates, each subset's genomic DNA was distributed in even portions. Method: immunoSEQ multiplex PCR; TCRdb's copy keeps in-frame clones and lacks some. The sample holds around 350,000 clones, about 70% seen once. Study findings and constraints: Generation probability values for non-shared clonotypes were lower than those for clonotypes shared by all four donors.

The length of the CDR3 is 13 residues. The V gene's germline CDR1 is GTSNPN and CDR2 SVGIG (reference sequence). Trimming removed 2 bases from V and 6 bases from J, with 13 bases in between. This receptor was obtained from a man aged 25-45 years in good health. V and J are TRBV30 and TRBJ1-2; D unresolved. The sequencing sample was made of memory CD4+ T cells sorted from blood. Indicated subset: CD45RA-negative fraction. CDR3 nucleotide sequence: TGTGCCTGGAGTCCACTCGGACGTAATGGCTACACCTTC. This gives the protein CAWSPLGRNGYTF.